These 3 T cell receptor beta chains originate from one sample sequenced in a study of cytomegalovirus exposure and HLA in healthy donors. With 60 Vbeta and 13 Jbeta primers, the PCR was carried out. Clones were read by immunoSEQ multiplex PCR, and TCRdb kept only the in-frame ones, dropping some. Of about 190,000 clones in the sample, 65% to 75% were seen once. Sequencing used PBMCs. The receptors derive from a man aged 30-40 years in good health and CMV-seropositive.

J is TRBJ2-6 and V is TRBV7-9, with D possibly matching TRBD2 (5 bases). V was clipped by 2 bases and J by 2 bases, with 16 bases between them. Germline V lookup: CDR1 SEHNR, CDR2 FQNEAQ (reference sequence). The CDR3 loop spans 18 amino acids. CDR3 sequence reads: CASSLKAGQEAGANVLTF. The CDR3 region has the DNA TGTGCCAGCAGCTTAAAGGCGGGTCAGGAGGCTGGGGCCAACGTCCTGACTTTC.

The chain has TRBV27 and TRBJ2-2, with 11 bases fitting TRBD2. The CDR3 contains 15 residues. The germline CDR1 and CDR2 sequences are MNHEY and SMNVEV (reference sequence). The V gene end was trimmed by 3 bases and the J gene end by 5 bases; junction bases not matched to a gene: 2. The CDR3 nucleotides are TGTGCCAGCAGTTTCCTAGCGGGAGGAACCGGGGAGCTGTTTTTT. Its translation: CASSFLAGGTGELFF.

This clone was observed a handful of times. This chain links TRBV10-3 with TRBJ2-2; D may be TRBD2 (5 bases). Trimming cost V 6 bases and J 5 bases, with 10 bases left between them. CDR3 length: 13 amino acids. In germline, CDR1 is ENHRY, CDR2 SYGVKD. CDR3 loop: CAIREVETGELFF. The CDR3 region has the DNA TGTGCCATCAGGGAGGTAGAGACCGGGGAGCTGTTTTTT.